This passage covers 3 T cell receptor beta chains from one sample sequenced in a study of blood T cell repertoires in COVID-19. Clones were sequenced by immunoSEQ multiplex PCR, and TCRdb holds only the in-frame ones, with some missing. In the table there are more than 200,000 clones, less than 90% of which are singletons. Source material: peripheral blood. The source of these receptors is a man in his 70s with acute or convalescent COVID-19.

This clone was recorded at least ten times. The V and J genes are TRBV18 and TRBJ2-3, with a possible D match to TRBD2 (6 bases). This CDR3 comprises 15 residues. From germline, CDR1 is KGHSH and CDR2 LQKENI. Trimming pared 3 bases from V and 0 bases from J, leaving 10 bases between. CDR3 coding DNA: TGTGCCAGCTCACCGGTGGGGGGTAGCACAGATACGCAGTATTTT. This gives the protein CASSPVGGSTDTQYF.

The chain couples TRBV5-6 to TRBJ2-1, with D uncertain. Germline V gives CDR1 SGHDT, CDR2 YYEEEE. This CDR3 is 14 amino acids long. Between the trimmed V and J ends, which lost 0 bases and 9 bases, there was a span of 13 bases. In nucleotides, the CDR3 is TGTGCCAGCAGCTTGGAGAGTGACCGCGGTGAGCAGTTCTTC. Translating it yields CASSLESDRGEQFF.

This CDR3 reads CASSPLAGGPFINEQFF. CDR3 DNA: TGTGCCAGCAGCCCGCTAGCGGGAGGGCCTTTTATCAATGAGCAGTTCTTC. The rearrangement joins TRBV9 to TRBJ2-1; the match to TRBD2 covers 12 bases. Looked up from germline, CDR1 is SGDLS and CDR2 is YYNGEE. Unmatched junction bases numbered 11, after V lost 4 bases and J lost 6 bases. The CDR3 contains 17 residues.